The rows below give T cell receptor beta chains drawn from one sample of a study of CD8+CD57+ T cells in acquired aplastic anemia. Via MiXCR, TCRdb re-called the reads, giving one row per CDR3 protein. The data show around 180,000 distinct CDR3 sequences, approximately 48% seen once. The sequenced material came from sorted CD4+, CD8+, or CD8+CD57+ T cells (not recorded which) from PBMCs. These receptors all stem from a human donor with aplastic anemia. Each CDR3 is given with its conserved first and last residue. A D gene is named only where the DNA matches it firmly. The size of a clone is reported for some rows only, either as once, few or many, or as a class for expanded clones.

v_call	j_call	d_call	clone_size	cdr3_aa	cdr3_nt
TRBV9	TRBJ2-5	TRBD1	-	CASSATGGYAETQYF	TGTGCCAGCAGCGCGACAGGGGGATACGCAGAGACCCAGTACTTC
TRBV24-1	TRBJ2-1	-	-	CATSTAGGVGEQFF	TGTGCCACCAGTACCGCAGGGGGGGTGGGAGAGCAGTTCTTC
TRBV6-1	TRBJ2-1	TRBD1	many	CASRRDRGPGEQFF	TGTGCCAGCAGGCGCGACAGGGGTCCGGGGGAGCAGTTCTTC
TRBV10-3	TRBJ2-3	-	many	CAIMAGSTDTQYF	TGTGCCATCATGGCGGGTAGCACAGATACGCAGTATTTT
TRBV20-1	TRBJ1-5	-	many	CSARDLGTAVEQPQHF	TGCAGTGCTAGAGATCTGGGGACGGCGGTAGAGCAGCCCCAGCATTTT
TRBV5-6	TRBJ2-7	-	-	CASSLEGVYEQYF	TGTGCCAGCAGCTTGGAAGGGGTTTACGAGCAGTACTTC
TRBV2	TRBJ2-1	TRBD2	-	CASKLAGYNEQFF	TGCGCCAGCAAACTAGCGGGGTACAATGAGCAGTTCTTC
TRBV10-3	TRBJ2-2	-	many	CAIRLDRANTGELFF	TGTGCCATCAGGTTAGACAGAGCGAACACCGGGGAGCTGTTTTTT
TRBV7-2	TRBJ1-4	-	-	CASTLTGVHEKLFF	TGTGCCAGCACCCTGACCGGGGTACATGAAAAACTGTTTTTT
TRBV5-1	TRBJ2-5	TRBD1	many	CASSLAGTGEETQYF	TGCGCCAGCAGCTTGGCCGGGACAGGGGAAGAGACCCAGTACTTC
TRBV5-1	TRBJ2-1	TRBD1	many	CASSLGQGTYNEQFF	TGCGCCAGCAGCTTGGGACAGGGGACTTACAATGAGCAGTTCTTC
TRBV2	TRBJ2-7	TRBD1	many	CASSLPGQAEQYF	TGTGCCAGCAGTTTACCCGGACAGGCCGAGCAGTACTTC
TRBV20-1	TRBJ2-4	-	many	CSADGDLAKNIQYF	TGCAGTGCTGACGGGGATCTAGCCAAAAACATTCAGTACTTC
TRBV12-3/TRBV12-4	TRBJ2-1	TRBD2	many	CASSPRGTRKQFF	TGTGCCAGCAGTCCTCGGGGGACTAGAAAGCAGTTCTTC
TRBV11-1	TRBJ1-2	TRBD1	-	CASSWDRENGYTF	TGTGCCAGCAGCTGGGACAGGGAGAATGGCTACACCTTC
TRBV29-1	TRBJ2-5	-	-	CSSYDRIQGTQYF	TGCAGCTCATACGACAGGATACAAGGGACCCAGTACTTC
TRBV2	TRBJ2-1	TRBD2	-	CASRPAGGQHNEQFF	TGTGCCAGCAGGCCAGCGGGGGGGCAGCACAATGAGCAGTTCTTC
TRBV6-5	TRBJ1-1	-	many	CASRQTTSEAFF	TGTGCCAGCAGGCAAACTACTTCCGAAGCTTTCTTT
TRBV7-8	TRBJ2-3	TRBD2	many	CASHQRGLGTDTQYF	TGTGCCAGTCACCAGCGGGGATTGGGCACAGATACGCAGTATTTT
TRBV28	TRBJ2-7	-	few	CASFSPTFPDEQYF	TGTGCCAGCTTCTCCCCTACTTTCCCGGACGAGCAGTACTTC
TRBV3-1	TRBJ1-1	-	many	CASSPTRGTEAFF	TGTGCCAGCAGTCCTACTAGGGGCACTGAAGCTTTCTTT
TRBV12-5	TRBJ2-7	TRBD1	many	CASGLVAGQGIPYEQYF	TGTGCTAGTGGTTTGGTAGCGGGACAGGGAATCCCCTACGAGCAGTACTTC
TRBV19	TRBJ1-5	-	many	CASTGAGQGPQHF	TGTGCCAGTACCGGGGCCGGGCAGGGGCCCCAGCATTTT
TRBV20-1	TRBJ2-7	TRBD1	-	CSAPTGATVAYEQYF	TGCAGTGCTCCGACAGGGGCCACCGTAGCCTACGAGCAGTACTTC
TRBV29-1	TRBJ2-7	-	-	CSVEDGNSYEQYF	TGCAGCGTTGAAGATGGCAACAGCTACGAGCAGTACTTC